This T cell receptor (beta chain) was sequenced in a study of technical replicates of blood from several donors. TCRdb keeps only in-frame clones here, not all; method: immunoSEQ multiplex PCR. The repertoire has roughly 66,000 clones, around 87% of them found once; the top ten carry 5% to 6.5%. The CDR3 spans 14 residues. Trimming took 4 bases from V and 5 from J; bases not matched to a gene: 6. Germline V gene data show CDR1 as SGHRS and CDR2 as YFSETQ. Source material: PBMCs. The V call is TRBV5-1, the J call TRBJ2-5, with TRBD2 matching over 9 bases. The sequence was obtained from a human donor in good health. Some clones in this sample may be carry-over from other donors' samples. The CDR3 DNA reads as TGCGCCAGCAGCCCCGGGACTAGCCTTGAGACCCAGTACTTC. This translates into CASSPGTSLETQYF. Together with reference TRBV5-1 and TRBJ2-5, the CDR3 gives the full variable domain: KAGVTQTPRYLIKTRGQQVTLSCSPISGHRSVSWYQQTPGQGLQFLFEYFSETQRNKGNFPGRFSGRQFSNSRSEMNVSTLELGDSALYLCASSPGTSLETQYFGPGTRLLVL.